The clone carrying this TCR beta chain was counted once. Study processing details: Cell counts per sample came from amplifying reference gene primers. Data came from immunoSEQ multiplex PCR; TCRdb stores just in-frame clones and leaves some out. The V and J calls and clone size are taken from that table; D and trimming were inferred from the DNA. Counted here are approximately 160,000 clones, about 86% occurring once; the ten biggest clones make up roughly a fifth. These data are taken from a study of blood T cell repertoires in COVID-19. Study details: Samples taken during acute and convalescent COVID-19 were collected in the United States, Italy and Spain. PBMCs, B-cell-depleted T cells, or T cells provided the cDNA or gDNA that made up the material.

V gave up 0 bases and J gave up 7 bases; unmatched junction bases: 11. The CDR3 runs 18 residues. CDR1 and CDR2 (germline): SGHDT, YYEEEE. The sequencing sample was made of peripheral blood. This TCR was sampled from a woman older than 75 with acute or convalescent COVID-19. The chain recombines TRBV5-6 with TRBJ2-1, with 12 nucleotides matching TRBD2. CDR3 loop: CASSLGVSSGGAENEQFF. The CDR3 nucleotides read TGTGCCAGCAGCTTGGGCGTGTCTAGCGGGGGGGCCGAAAATGAGCAGTTCTTC. The variable domain in full, completed from reference TRBV5-6 and TRBJ2-1, reads DAGVTQSPTHLIKTRGQQVTLRCSPKSGHDTVSWYQQALGQGPQFIFQYYEEEERQRGNFPDRFSGHQFPNYSSELNVNALLLGDSALYLCASSLGVSSGGAENEQFFGPGTRLTVL.